The entry below gives a single T cell receptor beta chain sequence along with its context. Antigen specificity is unknown. Libraries were prepared by immunoSEQ multiplex PCR; TCRdb keeps only in-frame clonotypes and omits some of them. The data show over 45,000 clones, with about 80% seen just once and 3% to 4% held by the top ten. The sample belongs to a study of a mutant IDH1 vaccine in newly diagnosed glioma. Study-level information: Previous care, which was radiotherapy, temozolomide, or both, most often involved both.

As to time point: week 5, during vaccination. One vaccine dose held 300 ug of mutant IDH1 20-mer peptide and came with topical imiquimod. This CDR3 has 14 residues. Germline CDR1 reads MNHEY; CDR2 reads SMNVEV (reference sequence). V gave up 5 bases and J gave up 1 base; unmatched junction bases: 4. This chain connects TRBV27 to TRBJ1-2; 7 bases are shared with TRBD1. The TCR sequence derives from a young man with glioma. Sequenced material: PBMCs, taken from a glioma patient whose treatment included an IDH1 peptide vaccine. The CDR3 here is CASSPGQSNYGYTF. CDR3 DNA sequence: TGTGCCAGCAGTCCGGGACAGAGTAACTATGGCTACACCTTC.